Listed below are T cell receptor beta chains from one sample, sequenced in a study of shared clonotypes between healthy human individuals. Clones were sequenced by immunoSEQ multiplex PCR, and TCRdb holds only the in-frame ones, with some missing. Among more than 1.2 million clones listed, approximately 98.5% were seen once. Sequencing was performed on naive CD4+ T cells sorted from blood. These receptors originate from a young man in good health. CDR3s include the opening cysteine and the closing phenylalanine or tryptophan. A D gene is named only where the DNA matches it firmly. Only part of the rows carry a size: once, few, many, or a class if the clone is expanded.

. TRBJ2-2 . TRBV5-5 CASSLAGTTTGELFF TGTGCCAGCAGCTTGGCCGGGACAACCACCGGGGAGCTGTTTTTT
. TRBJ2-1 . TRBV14 CASSQGQLWGPDEQFF TGTGCCAGCAGCCAGGGACAATTGTGGGGTCCCGATGAGCAGTTCTTC
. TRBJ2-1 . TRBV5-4 CASSLGGVSYNEQFF TGTGCCAGCAGCTTGGGCGGGGTCTCCTACAATGAGCAGTTCTTC
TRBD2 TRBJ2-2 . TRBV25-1 CASSATTSGSPGELFF TGTGCCAGCAGTGCCACGACTAGCGGGAGTCCCGGGGAGCTGTTTTTT
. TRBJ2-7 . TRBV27 CASTAYEQYF TGTGCCAGCACAGCCTACGAGCAGTACTTC
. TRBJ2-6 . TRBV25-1 CASSVASGANVLTF TGTGCCAGCAGTGTGGCGTCCGGGGCCAACGTCCTGACTTTC
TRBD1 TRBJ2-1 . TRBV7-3 CASSIRQGADEQFF TGTGCCAGCAGCATTAGACAGGGGGCGGATGAGCAGTTCTTC
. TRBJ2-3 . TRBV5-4 CASSLVLVAELSTDTQYF TGTGCCAGCAGCTTGGTCTTGGTAGCGGAGCTTAGCACAGATACGCAGTATTTT
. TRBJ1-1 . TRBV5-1 CASSLVGVGMGNTEAFF TGCGCCAGCAGCTTGGTTGGGGTCGGAATGGGGAACACTGAAGCTTTCTTT
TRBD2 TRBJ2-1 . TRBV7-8 CASTLTREGQYEQFF TGTGCCAGCACCCTAACACGGGAGGGCCAGTATGAGCAGTTCTTC
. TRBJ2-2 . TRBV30 CAWRQGGGDTGELFF TGTGCCTGGAGACAAGGTGGGGGAGACACCGGGGAGCTGTTTTTT
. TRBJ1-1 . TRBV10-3 CAISELSEKAEAFF TGTGCCATCAGTGAACTTTCGGAGAAGGCTGAAGCTTTCTTT
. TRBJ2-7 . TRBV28 CATRDGTAGAYEQYF TGTGCCACCAGAGATGGAACCGCTGGGGCCTACGAGCAGTACTTC
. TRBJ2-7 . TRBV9 CASSPDAPSSYEQYF TGTGCCAGCAGCCCGGATGCGCCAAGCTCCTACGAGCAGTACTTC
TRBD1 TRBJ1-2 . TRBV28 CASRMGTDRGYTF TGTGCCAGCAGGATGGGGACAGACCGTGGCTACACCTTC
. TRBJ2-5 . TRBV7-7 CASSSGTFQETQYF TGTGCTAGCAGCTCAGGGACCTTCCAAGAGACCCAGTACTTC
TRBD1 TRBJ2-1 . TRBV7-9 CASSFLGLGTGYNEQFF TGTGCCAGCAGCTTTCTAGGTTTGGGGACAGGCTACAATGAGCAGTTCTTC
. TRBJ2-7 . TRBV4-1 CASSQGAYEQYF TGCGCCAGCAGCCAAGGTGCCTACGAGCAGTACTTC
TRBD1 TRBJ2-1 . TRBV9 CASSVRTGGNEQFF TGTGCCAGCAGCGTTAGGACAGGGGGGAATGAGCAGTTCTTC
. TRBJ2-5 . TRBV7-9 CASSLAVIGETQYF TGTGCCAGCAGCTTGGCTGTGATAGGGGAGACCCAGTACTTC
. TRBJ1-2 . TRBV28 CASSLMKSLSYGYGYTF TGTGCCAGCAGTTTAATGAAGTCACTCTCCTACGGCTATGGCTACACCTTC
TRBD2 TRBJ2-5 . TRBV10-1 CASSESRTSGRTQETQYF TGCGCCAGCAGTGAGTCTCGTACTAGCGGGAGGACTCAAGAGACCCAGTACTTC
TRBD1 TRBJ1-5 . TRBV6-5 CASSPYGQGNQPQHF TGTGCCAGCAGCCCATACGGACAGGGGAATCAGCCCCAGCATTTT
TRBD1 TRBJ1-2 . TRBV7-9 CASSLGQGANYGYTF TGTGCCAGCAGCTTGGGACAGGGGGCCAACTATGGCTACACCTTC
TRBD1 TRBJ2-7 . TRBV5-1 CASSLGQGAHEQYF TGCGCCAGCAGCTTGGGACAGGGGGCCCACGAGCAGTACTTC
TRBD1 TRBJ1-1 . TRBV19 CASSSRTGNMNTEAFF TGTGCCAGTAGTTCCCGGACAGGGAACATGAACACTGAAGCTTTCTTT
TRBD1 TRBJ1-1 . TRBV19 CASSKVTGPNTEAFF TGTGCCAGTAGTAAAGTGACAGGGCCGAACACTGAAGCTTTCTTT
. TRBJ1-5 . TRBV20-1 CGANQPQHF TGCGGGGCCAATCAGCCCCAGCATTTT
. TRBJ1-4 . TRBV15 CATSIQHTNEKLFF TGTGCCACCAGCATCCAACACACTAATGAAAAACTGTTTTTT
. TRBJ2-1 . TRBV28 CASSTQRRYNEQFF TGTGCCAGCAGTACCCAGAGACGCTACAATGAGCAGTTCTTC
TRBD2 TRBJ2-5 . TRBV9 CASSVGIVGGTQETQYF TGTGCCAGCAGCGTAGGTATTGTGGGAGGGACCCAAGAGACCCAGTACTTC
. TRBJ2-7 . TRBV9 CASSVLPAGPDEQYF TGTGCCAGCAGCGTACTCCCGGCGGGGCCGGACGAGCAGTACTTC
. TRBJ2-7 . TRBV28 CASSPPQSSYEQYF TGTGCCAGCAGCCCACCCCAAAGCTCCTACGAGCAGTACTTC
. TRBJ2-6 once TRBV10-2 CASSEGDWYGANVLTF TGCGCCAGCAGTGAAGGGGATTGGTATGGGGCCAACGTCCTGACTTTC
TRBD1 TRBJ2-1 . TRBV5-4 CASSHRDSRYNEQFF TGTGCCAGCAGCCACCGGGACAGTAGGTACAATGAGCAGTTCTTC
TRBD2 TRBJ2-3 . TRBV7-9 CASSAGTSGRTDTQYF TGTGCCAGCAGCGCCGGGACTAGCGGGCGCACAGATACGCAGTATTTT
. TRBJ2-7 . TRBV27 CASSERGSYEQYF TGTGCCAGCAGTGAAAGGGGATCCTACGAGCAGTACTTC
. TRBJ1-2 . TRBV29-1 CSVTQGSNYGYTF TGCAGCGTTACTCAGGGAAGCAACTATGGCTACACCTTC
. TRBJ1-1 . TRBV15 CATSRDRPAEAFF TGTGCCACCAGCAGAGATAGACCAGCTGAAGCTTTCTTT
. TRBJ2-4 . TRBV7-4 CASSLSRRENIQYF TGTGCCAGCAGCCTCTCACGCAGGGAAAACATTCAGTACTTC